This record covers a single TCR beta chain. What it binds is unknown. The data belong to a study of graft-versus-host responses after intestinal transplantation. Across the whole study: The transplants performed in recipients were multivisceral, liver-intestinal, or isolated intestinal. The whole recipient group had anti-thymocyte globulin induction followed by tacrolimus and steroids for roughly three years. Study results and caveats: Early after transplant, HvG clones declined as circulating GvH clones peaked. Recipient marrow showed GvH clones, some seen first in ileum or blood.

Using immunoSEQ multiplex PCR, the repertoire was profiled, and TCRdb retains in-frame clones only, with some absent. The sample comprises about 98,000 clones, more than 70% of which are singletons, and 1.4% rests with the top ten. CDR1 is SNHLY, CDR2 FYNNEI, per germline. Trimming took 6 bases from V and 6 from J; bases not matched to a gene: 5. CDR3 length equals 14 residues. This specimen was PBMCs, taken 255 days after intestinal transplant. The gene calls are TRBV2 and TRBJ1-4; 9 bases match TRBD1. This sequence was found in a human patient who received an intestinal transplant, so some T cells may come from the graft donor. Written as DNA, the CDR3 is TGTGCCAGCAGCGGGGGGACAGGGTATGAAAAACTGTTTTTT. Protein sequence: CASSGGTGYEKLFF.